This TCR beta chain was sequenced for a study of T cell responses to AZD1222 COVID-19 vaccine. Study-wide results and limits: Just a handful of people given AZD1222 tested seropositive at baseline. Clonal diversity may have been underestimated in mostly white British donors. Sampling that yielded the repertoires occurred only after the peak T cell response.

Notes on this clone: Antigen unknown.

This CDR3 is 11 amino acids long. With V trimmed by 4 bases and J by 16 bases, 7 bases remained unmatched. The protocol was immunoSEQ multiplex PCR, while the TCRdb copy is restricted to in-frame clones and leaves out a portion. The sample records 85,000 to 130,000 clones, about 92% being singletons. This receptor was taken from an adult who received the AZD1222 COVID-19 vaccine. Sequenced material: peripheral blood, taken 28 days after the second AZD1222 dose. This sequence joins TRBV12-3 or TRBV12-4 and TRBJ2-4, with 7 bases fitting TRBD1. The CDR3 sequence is CASSSRDRGYF. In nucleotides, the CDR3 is TGTGCCAGCAGTTCCCGGGACAGAGGATACTTC.